What follows is one TCR beta chain and its context. CDR3 length: 18 residues. Trimming removed 1 base from V and 7 bases from J; junction bases left unmatched: 14. Germline CDR1 SGHNT, CDR2 YYREEE (reference sequence). The record originates from a study of shared clonotypes between healthy human individuals. It was at deep level that the assay was run. This table comes from immunoSEQ multiplex PCR, and its TCRdb copy is limited to in-frame clones, with some not included. The sample contains millions of clones, roughly 92% of which appear only once. Healthy HIV-negative adults with no recent acute infections or vaccinations were recruited as donors. Investigators divided CD4+ cells into CD45RA+ naive and CD45RA-negative memory subsets.

The TCR was taken from a man aged 18 to 30 in good health. Sequencing was performed on naive CD4+ T cells sorted from blood. Subset denoted: CD45RA+ positively selected. The rearrangement uses TRBV5-4 and TRBJ1-2, with 12 nucleotides matching TRBD1. CDR3 protein: CASSLNGDRGLLAGGYTF. The CDR3 DNA is TGTGCCAGCAGCTTGAATGGGGACAGGGGGCTCTTAGCGGGTGGCTACACCTTC.